The present T cell receptor (beta chain) was sequenced within a study of blood T cell repertoires in COVID-19. Study details: The analysed material was cDNA or gDNA that came from T cells, B-cell-depleted T cells, or PBMCs.

This CDR3 is 15 amino acids long. V was trimmed by 2 bases and J by 0 bases, leaving 11 bases between them. The V gene's germline CDR1 is SGHAT and CDR2 FQNNGV. This clone came up once. Authors' methods: Amplified reference gene primers provided the basis for estimating nucleated cell counts. Data came from immunoSEQ multiplex PCR; TCRdb stores just in-frame clones and leaves some out. V and J calls and clone size come straight from that table; D and trimming were deduced from the DNA. The sample has about 110,000 clones, 69% seen once. Specimen: peripheral blood. The chain recombines TRBV11-2 with TRBJ2-7; possibly TRBD1 for D (6 bases). The receptor was derived from an elderly man with acute or convalescent COVID-19. The CDR3 bases are TGTGCCAGCAGCTTATCAACAGGGAGCTCCTACGAGCAGTACTTC. Translation: CASSLSTGSSYEQYF.